Detailed here is one T cell receptor (beta chain). No cognate antigen has been identified for it. No qualities accompany the bases; no much larger clone lies one base away. V and J are trimmed by 3 bases and 3 bases, and the gene matches miss 11 bases of the junction. The germline V gene (reference sequence) yields LNHDA for CDR1 and SQIVND for CDR2. The CDR3 measures 17 amino acids from cysteine to phenylalanine. Solely the CDR3 DNA is kept, with 51 bases framed from the first base. TCRbeta CDR3 regions were amplified from genomic DNA using the immunoSEQ Assay, a bias-controlled multiplex PCR. The original pipeline was this. Within the assay, amplification of reference gene primers was used to estimate how many nucleated cells each sample contained. To quantify the absolute abundance of each unique TCRbeta CDR3 rearrangement, sequence reads were collapsed and filtered. For each sample, productive Simpson clonality was calculated by taking the square root of Simpson's diversity index across productive rearrangements. The source is immuneACCESS, and TCRdb retained only in-frame sequences with V and J called. Part of the clones is not carried over; for the studies checked, unresolved V genes explain less than half of this, and the remainder is unexplained. V, J and clone size were drawn from that table, and D and trimming were deduced from the DNA. This sample is represented by about 370,000 clones; around 89% of them were singletons. Under 4% of the sample is in the top ten clones.

The data were obtained in a study of blood T cell repertoires in COVID-19 (dated by TCRdb to 2020 to 2021). Study-wide context: Collaborator samples came from the United States, Italy and Spain and covered acute and convalescent phases of COVID-19. A freely available public database, intended as a resource for researchers studying the immune response to SARS-CoV-2, is where the repertoires were released. The dataset comprised deeply sampled blood TCRbeta repertoires from subjects exposed to, actively infected with, or recovered from COVID-19. The material from the prospective study consisted of cDNA or gDNA derived from T cells, B-cell-depleted T cells, or PBMCs. Nearly every sample came with metadata listing a de-identified subject ID, COVID-19 status, age in years and sex. The samples were drawn from the first 160 participants of the ongoing ImmuneRACE study and from under 1,500 subjects provided by 6 global collaborators. HLA class I and class II types, where available, came from metadata supplied by the sample provider rather than from assay-based typing.

One collaborating source in Seattle enrolled patients during active infection and followed them longitudinally through the course of disease. Each collaborating institution followed its own protocols to collect whole blood in K2EDTA tubes. For TCRbeta analysis, collaborators shipped samples as frozen whole blood, isolated PBMCs, or DNA extracted from either of those sample types. Study-wide conclusions, independent of this receptor: The quantity of clinical and demographic metadata differed by source and by participant and was supplied without curation.

The sequence was obtained from a woman younger than 45 with COVID-19, enrolled during active disease. This receptor chain uses TRBV19 and TRBJ2-1, with 7 bases matching TRBD1. The material sequenced was peripheral blood. The CDR3: CASSIRKRDRLYNEQFF. Here is the DNA: TGTGCCAGTAGTATCCGAAAAAGGGACAGACTCTACAATGAGCAGTTCTTC. With the rest looked up from the reference TRBV19 and TRBJ2-1 genes rather than sequenced, the full variable domain is DGGITQSPKYLFRKEGQNVTLSCEQNLNHDAMYWYRQDPGQGLRLIYYSQIVNDFQKGDIAEGYSVSREKKESFPLTVTSAQKNPTAFYLCASSIRKRDRLYNEQFFGPGTRLTVL.